These 11 T cell receptor beta chains came from one sample sequenced in a study of spatial heterogeneity in lung cancer. TCRdb independently ran MiXCR on the 5' RACE reads; one entry per CDR3 protein. The data contain around 24,000 distinct CDR3 sequences, about 13% of them seen just once; the ten biggest clones take up 25%. Time point here: sample taken at primary tumor resection. Sequencing of whole RNA from tumor, nontumor lung or frozen PBMC involved no sorting. The input for sequencing was PBMCs, taken at surgery. The receptors shown here come from a female donor with early-stage non-small cell lung cancer.

This clonotype was observed many times. The gene calls are TRBV28 and TRBJ1-5, with TRBD1 as a possible D gene (5 bases). CDR1 and CDR2 from the germline V gene are MDHEN and SYDVKM. Trimming removed 6 bases from V and 4 bases from J, with 19 bases in between. This CDR3 spans 16 amino acids. DNA for the CDR3: TGTGCCAGCAGCAGCACCCTCGTTTGGGGGAATCAGCCCCAGCATTTT. Encoded protein: CASSSTLVWGNQPQHF.

This clonotype was counted only a few times. The rearrangement joins TRBV29-1 to TRBJ2-3, with D tentatively TRBD2 (6 bases). The V gene lost 3 bases and the J gene lost 6 bases, with 13 bases spanning the gap. The CDR3 runs 13 residues. Per germline, CDR1 SQVTM and CDR2 ANQGSEA. The CDR3 nucleotides are TGCAGCGTTGAGTCCCGGGAGTTGGATACGCAGTATTTT. Residues: CSVESRELDTQYF.

This clonotype was seen at least ten times. This chain links TRBV12-3 or TRBV12-4 with TRBJ2-7; TRBD1 matches at 7 bases. The CDR3 contains 18 residues. The ends lost 3 bases at V and 3 bases at J; junction bases unmatched: 17. CDR3 sequence: CASSLDSGTAIPHYEQYF. CDR3 nucleotide sequence: TGTGCCAGCAGTTTGGACTCCGGGACAGCCATTCCCCACTACGAGCAGTACTTC.

In this sample, this clonotype turned up a few times. V usage is TRBV5-1 and J usage is TRBJ2-7; TRBD2 might be the D (5 bases). The V end lost 2 bases, the J end lost 1 base, and 10 bases lay between the germline ends. The CDR3 runs to 14 residues. From germline, CDR1 is SGHRS and CDR2 YFSETQ. The chain's CDR3 is CASSLPLGSYEQYF. As DNA, the CDR3 is TGCGCCAGCAGCTTACCACTAGGATCCTACGAGCAGTACTTC.

The table lists this clonotype with a few counts. DNA for the CDR3: TGCGCCAGCAGAGACGGCCTAGGACGAGGCTCCTACAATGAGCAGTTCTTC. Its translation is CASRDGLGRGSYNEQFF. The rearrangement joins TRBV5-1 to TRBJ2-1, with D uncertain. Germline CDR1 reads SGHRS; CDR2 reads YFSETQ. Trimming took 5 bases from V and 0 from J, leaving 18 bases between them. CDR3 length: 17 amino acids.

This clonotype was recorded many times. This chain links TRBV7-6 with TRBJ1-1; unclear D gene. CDR1 and CDR2 (germline): SGHVS, FNYEAQ. The V gene lost 6 bases and the J gene lost 6 bases, with 14 bases spanning the gap. The CDR3 runs 13 residues. Written as DNA, the CDR3 is TGTGCCAGCAGACAACCGTGGTTCCCTGAAGCTTTCTTT. Amino acids: CASRQPWFPEAFF.

Ten or more counts support this clonotype. The chain employs TRBV6-5 and TRBJ2-3; D is perhaps TRBD1 (5 bases). V dropped 0 bases and J dropped 7 bases, with 11 bases sitting between them. CDR3 length: 14 amino acids. Germline CDR1 MNHEY, CDR2 SVGAGI. CDR3 region: CASSYSLQGNTQYF. CDR3 bases: TGTGCCAGCAGTTACTCCCTCCAGGGAAATACGCAGTATTTT.

This clonotype was observed many times. V usage is TRBV6-6 and J usage is TRBJ1-4; D gene ambiguous. Trimming took off 5 bases at V and 0 bases at J, with 16 bases between the two ends. The CDR3 spans 17 residues. Per germline, CDR1 MNHNY and CDR2 SVGAGI (reference sequence). The CDR3 bases are TGTGCCAGCAGTGACACGGCAGTTGGAGCAACTAATGAAAAACTGTTTTTT. This encodes CASSDTAVGATNEKLFF.

This clonotype appeared many times. The gene calls are TRBV6-5 and TRBJ2-2; no reliable D call. Per the germline V gene, CDR1 is MNHEY and CDR2 is SVGAGI. This CDR3 region has 14 residues. The V end lost 5 bases, the J end lost 0 bases, and 7 bases lay between the germline ends. CDR3 region: CASSRWTNTGELFF. The CDR3 DNA follows: TGTGCCAGCAGTCGGTGGACGAACACCGGGGAGCTGTTTTTT.

This clonotype has at least ten counts. The J gene is TRBJ2-3, the V gene TRBV10-3, with 9 bases that match TRBD1. The CDR3 is 16 residues long. The J segment lost 5 bases and the V segment lost 7 bases, leaving 13 bases of the junction unmatched. Germline assignment: CDR1 ENHRY and CDR2 SYGVKD. Here the CDR3 DNA reads TGTGCCATCACCCCCAGGCCGGGACAGGGACGAGATACGCAGTATTTT. Translation: CAITPRPGQGRDTQYF.

This clonotype was seen many times. The rearrangement joins TRBV5-4 to TRBJ2-2, with 10 bases fitting TRBD1. From germline, CDR1 is SGHNT and CDR2 YYREEE (reference sequence). The trim removed 1 base at V and 4 bases at J, leaving 13 bases unmatched. This CDR3 is 19 amino acids long. The CDR3 bases are TGTGCCAGCAGCTTGAAGGTAGTGCGGACAGGGGGTATCACCGGGGAGCTGTTTTTT. It codes for CASSLKVVRTGGITGELFF.